A selection of T cell receptor beta chains follows, all from one sample in a study of TIL therapy for anti-PD-1-resistant metastatic lung cancer. Here immunoSEQ multiplex PCR was the method, and the copy in TCRdb shows in-frame clones only, minus some. The table records tens of thousands of clones, roughly 84% of them present only once. The sample was blood, taken at baseline. These receptors originate from a person aged 25 to 80 with non-small cell lung cancer. Both conserved end residues are part of each CDR3. Each record gives: D gene, clone size, J gene, V gene, CDR3 DNA, CDR3 protein. A D gene is named only where the DNA matches it firmly. Size values are once, few and many counts, or a class for expanded clones, and some rows have none.

D gene: .; clone size: .; J gene: TRBJ2-5; V gene: TRBV6-2/TRBV6-3; CDR3 DNA: TGTGCCAGCAGTTACGTCGCCGTCGAAGGCGAGACCCAGTACTTC; CDR3 protein: CASSYVAVEGETQYF
D gene: .; clone size: .; J gene: TRBJ2-1; V gene: TRBV27; CDR3 DNA: TGTGCCAGCAGTTTAATTTTCGGGAGCGATGAGCAGTTCTTC; CDR3 protein: CASSLIFGSDEQFF
D gene: TRBD2; clone size: .; J gene: TRBJ2-1; V gene: TRBV10-2; CDR3 DNA: TGCGCCAGCAGTGAACAACTAGCGGGATTTAGCTCCTACAATGAGCAGTTCTTC; CDR3 protein: CASSEQLAGFSSYNEQFF
D gene: .; clone size: .; J gene: TRBJ2-7; V gene: TRBV7-3; CDR3 DNA: TGTGCCAGCAGCTTAGCGGGTCCGGACCACGGCTACGAGCAGTACTTC; CDR3 protein: CASSLAGPDHGYEQYF
D gene: .; clone size: once; J gene: TRBJ2-7; V gene: TRBV27; CDR3 DNA: TGTGCCAGCAGTTTAAGGCCGCTTTACGAGCAGTACTTC; CDR3 protein: CASSLRPLYEQYF
D gene: .; clone size: .; J gene: TRBJ1-3; V gene: TRBV6-5; CDR3 DNA: TGTGCCAGCAGATCCTCAGGGGCTGGAAACACCATATATTTT; CDR3 protein: CASRSSGAGNTIYF
D gene: .; clone size: .; J gene: TRBJ2-7; V gene: TRBV7-6; CDR3 DNA: TGTGCCAGCAGCTTAGAAGGTCGGGCCGAGCAGTACTTC; CDR3 protein: CASSLEGRAEQYF
D gene: TRBD1; clone size: .; J gene: TRBJ1-4; V gene: TRBV6-5; CDR3 DNA: TGTGCCAGCAGACAGGGGAATGAAAAACTGTTTTTT; CDR3 protein: CASRQGNEKLFF
D gene: .; clone size: .; J gene: TRBJ1-1; V gene: TRBV18; CDR3 DNA: TGTGCCAGCTCACCAGGAATTGAGCAGGGCTGGTGGAACACTGAAGCTTTCTTT; CDR3 protein: CASSPGIEQGWWNTEAFF
D gene: .; clone size: .; J gene: TRBJ2-7; V gene: TRBV27; CDR3 DNA: TGTGCCAGCAGTTTAGAGGGGAGCGAGCAGTACTTC; CDR3 protein: CASSLEGSEQYF
D gene: .; clone size: .; J gene: TRBJ1-6; V gene: TRBV11-2; CDR3 DNA: TGTGCCAGCAGCGGAGACTCCAGGGTAGATAATTCACCCCTCCACTTT; CDR3 protein: CASSGDSRVDNSPLHF
D gene: TRBD2; clone size: .; J gene: TRBJ2-1; V gene: TRBV19; CDR3 DNA: TGTGCCAGTAGTACCCGACTAGCGGGGGGAACCTACAATGAGCAGTTCTTC; CDR3 protein: CASSTRLAGGTYNEQFF
D gene: TRBD1; clone size: .; J gene: TRBJ2-1; V gene: TRBV6-6; CDR3 DNA: TGTGCCAGCAGTTTTCCGGGACAGGGGATTAGAGAGCAGTTCTTC; CDR3 protein: CASSFPGQGIREQFF
D gene: .; clone size: .; J gene: TRBJ2-7; V gene: TRBV2; CDR3 DNA: TGTGCCAGCAGTGAGGCGGCGATTTACTACGAGCAGTACTTC; CDR3 protein: CASSEAAIYYEQYF
D gene: .; clone size: .; J gene: TRBJ1-2; V gene: TRBV7-3; CDR3 DNA: TGTGCCAGCAGCTTAGGGGGGTCGGACTATGGCTACACCTTC; CDR3 protein: CASSLGGSDYGYTF
D gene: .; clone size: few; J gene: TRBJ2-7; V gene: TRBV5-6; CDR3 DNA: TGTGCCAGCAGCTGGCTGAACTACGAGCAGTACTTC; CDR3 protein: CASSWLNYEQYF